This record concerns one TCR beta chain sequence. V lost 2 bases to trimming and J lost 5 bases; unmatched junction nucleotides: 5. CDR1 SGHTA and CDR2 FQGNSA come from the germline V gene. The CDR3 is 14 amino acids. These data belong to a study of T cell changes during pregnancy in multiple sclerosis. Sequencing was performed with immunoSEQ multiplex PCR; in TCRdb, only in-frame clones are kept and a portion is missing. The data hold some 74,000 clones, with roughly 92% observed a single time. The chain uses TRBV7-2 and TRBJ2-7, with 8 positions matching TRBD2. This specimen was peripheral blood, taken after pregnancy. This TCR was recovered from a female donor in good health, enrolled as a control in a pregnancy study. This CDR3 reads CASSLISREDEQYF. CDR3 DNA: TGTGCCAGCAGCTTAATCTCGCGGGAGGACGAGCAGTACTTC.